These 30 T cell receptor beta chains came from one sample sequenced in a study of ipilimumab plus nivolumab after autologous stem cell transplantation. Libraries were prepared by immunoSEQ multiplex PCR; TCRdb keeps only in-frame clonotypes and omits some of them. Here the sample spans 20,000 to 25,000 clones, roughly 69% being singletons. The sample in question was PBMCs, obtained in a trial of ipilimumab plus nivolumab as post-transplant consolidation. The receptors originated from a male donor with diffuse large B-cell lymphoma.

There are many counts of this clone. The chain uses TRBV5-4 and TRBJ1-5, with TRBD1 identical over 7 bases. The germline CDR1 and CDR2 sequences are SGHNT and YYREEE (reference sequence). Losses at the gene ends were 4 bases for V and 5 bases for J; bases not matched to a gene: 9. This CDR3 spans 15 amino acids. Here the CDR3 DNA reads TGTGCCAGCAGCCCCCATCCAACAGGGGATCAGCCCCAGCATTTT. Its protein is CASSPHPTGDQPQHF.

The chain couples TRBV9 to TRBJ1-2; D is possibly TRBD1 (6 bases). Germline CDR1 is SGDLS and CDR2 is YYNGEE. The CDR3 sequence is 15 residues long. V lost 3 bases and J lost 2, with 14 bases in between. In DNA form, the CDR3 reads TGTGCCAGCAGCGGTCCGACAGGAAGAAACTATGGCTACACCTTC. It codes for CASSGPTGRNYGYTF.

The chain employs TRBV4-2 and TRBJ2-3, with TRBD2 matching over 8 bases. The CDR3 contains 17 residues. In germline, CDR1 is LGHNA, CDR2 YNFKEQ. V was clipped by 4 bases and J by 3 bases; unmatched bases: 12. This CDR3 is CASSPMQGSGGTDTQYF. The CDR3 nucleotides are TGTGCCAGCAGCCCCATGCAGGGAAGCGGGGGAACAGATACGCAGTATTTT.

The CDR3 region is CASSEDLAGGGDEQFF. The CDR3, as DNA: TGTGCCAGCAGTGAAGATCTAGCGGGGGGTGGCGATGAGCAGTTCTTC. The V call is TRBV6-1, the J call TRBJ2-1, with TRBD2 matching over 11 bases. The junction had 7 bases not matched to a gene; V was cut back by 1 base and J by 8 bases. Germline V CDR1 and CDR2: MNHNS, SASEGT. This CDR3 is built from 16 residues.

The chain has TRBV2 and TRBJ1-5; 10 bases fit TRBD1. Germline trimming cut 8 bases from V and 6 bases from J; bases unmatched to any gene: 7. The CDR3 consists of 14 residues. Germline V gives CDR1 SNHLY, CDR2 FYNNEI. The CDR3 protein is CASAGQGRSQPQHF. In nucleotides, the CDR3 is TGTGCCAGCGCGGGACAGGGGAGATCTCAGCCCCAGCATTTT.

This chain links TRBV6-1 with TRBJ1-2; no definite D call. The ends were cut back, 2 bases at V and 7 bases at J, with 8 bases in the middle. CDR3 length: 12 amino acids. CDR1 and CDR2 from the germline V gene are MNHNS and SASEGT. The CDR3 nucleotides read TGTGCCAGCAGTGAAATCGGTGGTGGCTACACCTTC. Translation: CASSEIGGGYTF.

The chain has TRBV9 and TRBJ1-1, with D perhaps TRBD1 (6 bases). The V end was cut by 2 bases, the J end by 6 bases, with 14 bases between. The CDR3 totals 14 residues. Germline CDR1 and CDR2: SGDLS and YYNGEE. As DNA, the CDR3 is TGTGCCAGCAGCGTCGGGGGGCAGAGCGCTGAAGCTTTCTTT. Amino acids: CASSVGGQSAEAFF. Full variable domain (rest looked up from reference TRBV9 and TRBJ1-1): DSGVTQTPKHLITATGQRVTLRCSPRSGDLSVYWYQQSLDQGLQFLIQYYNGEERAKGNILERFSAQQFPDLHSELNLSSLELGDSALYFCASSVGGQSAEAFFGQGTRLTVV.

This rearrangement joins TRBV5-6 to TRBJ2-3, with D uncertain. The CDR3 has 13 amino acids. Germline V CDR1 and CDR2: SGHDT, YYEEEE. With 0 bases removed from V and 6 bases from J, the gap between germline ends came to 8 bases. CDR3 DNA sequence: TGTGCCAGCAGCTTGGGTGGGCTTGATACGCAGTATTTT. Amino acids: CASSLGGLDTQYF.

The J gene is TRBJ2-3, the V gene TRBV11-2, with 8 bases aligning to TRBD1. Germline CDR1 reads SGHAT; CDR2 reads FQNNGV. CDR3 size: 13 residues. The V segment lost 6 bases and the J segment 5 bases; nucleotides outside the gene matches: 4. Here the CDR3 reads CASRGTGQDTQYF. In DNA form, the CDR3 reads TGTGCCAGCAGAGGGACAGGTCAAGATACGCAGTATTTT. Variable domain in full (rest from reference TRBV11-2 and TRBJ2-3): EAGVAQSPRYKIIEKRQSVAFWCNPISGHATLYWYQQILGQGPKLLIQFQNNGVVDDSQLPKDRFSAERLKGVDSTLKIQPAKLEDSAVYLCASRGTGQDTQYFGPGTRLTVL.

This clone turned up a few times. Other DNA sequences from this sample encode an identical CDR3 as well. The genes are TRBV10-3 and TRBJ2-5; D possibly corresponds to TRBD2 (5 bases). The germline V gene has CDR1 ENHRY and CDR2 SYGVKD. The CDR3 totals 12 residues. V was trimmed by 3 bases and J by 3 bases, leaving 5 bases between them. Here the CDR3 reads CAISEAEETQYF. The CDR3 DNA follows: TGTGCCATCAGTGAAGCGGAAGAGACCCAGTACTTC.

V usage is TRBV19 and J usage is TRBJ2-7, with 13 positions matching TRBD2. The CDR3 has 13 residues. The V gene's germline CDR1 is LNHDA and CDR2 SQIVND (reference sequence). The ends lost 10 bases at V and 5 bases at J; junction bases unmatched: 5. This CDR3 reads CATRTSGRNEQYF. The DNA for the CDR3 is TGTGCCACCAGGACTAGCGGGAGAAACGAGCAGTACTTC.

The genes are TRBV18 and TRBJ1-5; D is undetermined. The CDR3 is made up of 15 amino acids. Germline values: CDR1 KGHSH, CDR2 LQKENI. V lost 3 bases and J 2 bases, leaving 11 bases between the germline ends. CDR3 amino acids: CASSPLGDGNQPQHF. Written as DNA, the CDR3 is TGTGCCAGCTCACCCCTCGGGGATGGCAATCAGCCCCAGCATTTT.

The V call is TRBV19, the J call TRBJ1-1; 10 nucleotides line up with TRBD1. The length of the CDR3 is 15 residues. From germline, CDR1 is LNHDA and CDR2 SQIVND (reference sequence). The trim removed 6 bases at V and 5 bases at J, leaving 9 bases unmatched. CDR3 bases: TGTGCCAGTAGCCAGCCGGGACAGGGGAGAACTGAAGCTTTCTTT. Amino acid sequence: CASSQPGQGRTEAFF. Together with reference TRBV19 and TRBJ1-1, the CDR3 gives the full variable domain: DGGITQSPKYLFRKEGQNVTLSCEQNLNHDAMYWYRQDPGQGLRLIYYSQIVNDFQKGDIAEGYSVSREKKESFPLTVTSAQKNPTAFYLCASSQPGQGRTEAFFGQGTRLTVV.

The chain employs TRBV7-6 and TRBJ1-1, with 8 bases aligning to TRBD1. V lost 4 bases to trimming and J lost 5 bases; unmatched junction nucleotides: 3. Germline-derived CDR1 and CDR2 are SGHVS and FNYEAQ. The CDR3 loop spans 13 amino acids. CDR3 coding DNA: TGTGCCAGCAGCTCGACAGGGGAAACTGAAGCTTTCTTT. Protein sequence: CASSSTGETEAFF.

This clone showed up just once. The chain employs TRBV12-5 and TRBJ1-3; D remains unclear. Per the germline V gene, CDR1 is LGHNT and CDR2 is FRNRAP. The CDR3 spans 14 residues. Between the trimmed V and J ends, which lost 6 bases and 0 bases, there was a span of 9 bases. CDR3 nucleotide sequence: TGTGCTAGTGGCCCTCGGACCTCTGGAAACACCATATATTTT. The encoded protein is CASGPRTSGNTIYF.

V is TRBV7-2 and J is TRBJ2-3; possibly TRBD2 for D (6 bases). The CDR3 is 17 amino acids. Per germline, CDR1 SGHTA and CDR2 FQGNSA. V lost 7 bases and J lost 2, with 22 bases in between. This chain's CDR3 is CASIRSVERAITDTQYF. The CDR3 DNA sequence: TGTGCCAGCATCCGAAGCGTGGAGCGGGCAATCACAGATACGCAGTATTTT. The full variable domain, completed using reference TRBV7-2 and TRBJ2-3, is GAGVSQSPSNKVTEKGKDVELRCDPISGHTALYWYRQSLGQGLEFLIYFQGNSAPDKSGLPSDRFSAERTGGSVSTLTIQRTQQEDSAVYLCASIRSVERAITDTQYFGPGTRLTVL.

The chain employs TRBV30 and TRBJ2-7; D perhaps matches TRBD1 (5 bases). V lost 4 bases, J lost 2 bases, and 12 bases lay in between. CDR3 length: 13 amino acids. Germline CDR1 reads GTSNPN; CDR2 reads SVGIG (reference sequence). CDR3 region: CAWNKDTTYEQYF. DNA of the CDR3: TGTGCCTGGAACAAGGACACCACCTACGAGCAGTACTTC.

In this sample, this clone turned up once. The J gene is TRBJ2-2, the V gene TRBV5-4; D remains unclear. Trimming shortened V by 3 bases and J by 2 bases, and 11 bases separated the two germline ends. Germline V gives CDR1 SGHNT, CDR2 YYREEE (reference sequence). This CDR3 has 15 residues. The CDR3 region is CASSSLGINTGELFF. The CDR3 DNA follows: TGTGCCAGCAGCTCCTTGGGGATCAACACCGGGGAGCTGTTTTTT.

The CDR3 bases are TGTGCCTGGAGTGTACCAGGGACTGGAAACACCATATATTTT. Its protein is CAWSVPGTGNTIYF. The genes are TRBV30 and TRBJ1-3; weak D call: TRBD1 (5 bases). The germline V gene encodes CDR1 GTSNPN and CDR2 SVGIG (reference sequence). Trimming removed 0 bases from V and 2 bases from J, with 8 bases in between. There are 14 residues in the CDR3.

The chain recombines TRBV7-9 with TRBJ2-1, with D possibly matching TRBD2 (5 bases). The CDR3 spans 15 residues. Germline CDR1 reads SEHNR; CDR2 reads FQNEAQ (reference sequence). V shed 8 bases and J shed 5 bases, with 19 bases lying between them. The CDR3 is CASFAPYSGDNEQFF. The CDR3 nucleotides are TGTGCCAGCTTCGCTCCTTACAGCGGCGACAATGAGCAGTTCTTC.

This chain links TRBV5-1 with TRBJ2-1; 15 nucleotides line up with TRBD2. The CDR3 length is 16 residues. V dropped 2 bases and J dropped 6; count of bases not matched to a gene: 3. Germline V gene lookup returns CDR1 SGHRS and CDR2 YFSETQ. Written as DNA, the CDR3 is TGCGCCAGCAGCTTACCGGGACTAGCGGGAGGCAATGAGCAGTTCTTC. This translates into CASSLPGLAGGNEQFF.

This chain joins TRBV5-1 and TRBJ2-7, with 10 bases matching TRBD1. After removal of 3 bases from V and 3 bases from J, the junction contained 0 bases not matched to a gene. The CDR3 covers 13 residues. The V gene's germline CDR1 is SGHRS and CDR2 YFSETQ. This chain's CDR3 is CASSWTGGYEQYF. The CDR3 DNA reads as TGCGCCAGCAGCTGGACAGGGGGCTACGAGCAGTACTTC. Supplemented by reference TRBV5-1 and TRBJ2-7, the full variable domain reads KAGVTQTPRYLIKTRGQQVTLSCSPISGHRSVSWYQQTPGQGLQFLFEYFSETQRNKGNFPGRFSGRQFSNSRSEMNVSTLELGDSALYLCASSWTGGYEQYFGPGTRLTVT.

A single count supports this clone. The CDR3 DNA reads as TGTGCCAGCGGTGGACAGGGTCTCAGCGAGACCCAGTACTTC. Translating gives CASGGQGLSETQYF. The chain employs TRBV9 and TRBJ2-5, with 8 bases identical to TRBD1. J lost 5 bases, V lost 7 bases, and 10 bases had no gene match. Germline V gives CDR1 SGDLS, CDR2 YYNGEE. The CDR3 is made up of 14 amino acids.

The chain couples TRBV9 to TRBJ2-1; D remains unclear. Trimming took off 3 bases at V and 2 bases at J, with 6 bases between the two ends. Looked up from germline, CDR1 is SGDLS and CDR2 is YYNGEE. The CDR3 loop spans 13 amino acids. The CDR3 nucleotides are TGTGCCAGCAGCGCGCTAGCCTACAATGAGCAGTTCTTC. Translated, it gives CASSALAYNEQFF.

CDR3 nucleotide sequence: TGTGCCAGCACTTACATTGGGACAGGGTCCTATGGCTACACCTTC. Residues: CASTYIGTGSYGYTF. This rearrangement joins TRBV28 to TRBJ1-2, with 9 bases identical to TRBD1. Germline V gene lookup returns CDR1 MDHEN and CDR2 SYDVKM. The CDR3 runs 15 residues. The V and J ends lost 7 bases and 4 bases, in that order; junction bases with no gene match: 10.

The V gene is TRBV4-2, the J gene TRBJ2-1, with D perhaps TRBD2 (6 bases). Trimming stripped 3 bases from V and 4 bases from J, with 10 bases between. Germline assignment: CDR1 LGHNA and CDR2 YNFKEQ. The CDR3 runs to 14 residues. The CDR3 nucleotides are TGTGCCAGCAGCCACGGACTACCTTACAATGAGCAGTTCTTC. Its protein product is CASSHGLPYNEQFF.

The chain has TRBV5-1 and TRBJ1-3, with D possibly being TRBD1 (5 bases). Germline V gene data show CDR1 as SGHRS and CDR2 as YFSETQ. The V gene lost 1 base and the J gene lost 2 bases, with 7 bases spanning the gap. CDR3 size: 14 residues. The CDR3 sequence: CASSLPGTGNTIYF. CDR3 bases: TGCGCCAGCAGCTTGCCAGGGACTGGAAACACCATATATTTT. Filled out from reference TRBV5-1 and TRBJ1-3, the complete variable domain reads KAGVTQTPRYLIKTRGQQVTLSCSPISGHRSVSWYQQTPGQGLQFLFEYFSETQRNKGNFPGRFSGRQFSNSRSEMNVSTLELGDSALYLCASSLPGTGNTIYFGEGSWLTVV.

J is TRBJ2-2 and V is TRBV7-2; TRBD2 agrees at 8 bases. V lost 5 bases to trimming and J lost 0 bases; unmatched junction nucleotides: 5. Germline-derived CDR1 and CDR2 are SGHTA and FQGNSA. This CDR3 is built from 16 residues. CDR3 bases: TGTGCCAGCAGCCCCCGGGAGGGGGCGAACACCGGGGAGCTGTTTTTT. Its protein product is CASSPREGANTGELFF.

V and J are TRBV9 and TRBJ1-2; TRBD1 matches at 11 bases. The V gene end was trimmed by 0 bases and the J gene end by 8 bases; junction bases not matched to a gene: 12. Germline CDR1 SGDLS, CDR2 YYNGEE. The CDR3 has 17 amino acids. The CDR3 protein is CASSVASNLGQGGGYTF. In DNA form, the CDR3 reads TGTGCCAGCAGCGTAGCTTCGAACCTGGGACAGGGGGGAGGCTACACCTTC.

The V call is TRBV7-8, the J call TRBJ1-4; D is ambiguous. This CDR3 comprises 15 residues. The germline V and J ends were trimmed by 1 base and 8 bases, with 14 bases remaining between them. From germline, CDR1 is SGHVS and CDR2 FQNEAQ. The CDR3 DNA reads TGTGCCAGCAGCTTAGGTGGCGGCTCGAGGGAAAAACTGTTTTTT. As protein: CASSLGGGSREKLFF.